This TCR beta chain was identified in a study of blood T cell repertoires in COVID-19. For the study at large: Donors in the United States, Italy and Spain gave samples during acute or convalescent COVID-19.

Methods used by the authors: Researchers report that nucleated cell counts were estimated from reference gene primer amplification. The protocol was immunoSEQ multiplex PCR, while the TCRdb copy is restricted to in-frame clones and leaves out a portion. That table is the source of V, J and clone size, and D and trimming were worked out from the DNA. The table shows under 200,000 clones, with about 83% occurring only once. Those enrolled, adults aged roughly 18 to 95 years, came from 24 US areas. Cohort assignment relied on participant-reported clinical history. The CDR3 extends over 14 amino acids. Germline V gene lookup returns CDR1 GTSNPN and CDR2 SVGIG (reference sequence). Trimming took 0 bases from V and 2 from J; bases not matched to a gene: 1.

Sequenced material: PBMCs or T cells enriched from blood (not recorded which). The rearrangement uses TRBV30 and TRBJ1-2, with 9 bases that match TRBD1. This receptor was taken from a man between 35 and 55 years old with acute COVID-19. The CDR3 sequence is CAWSVGTGNYGYTF. The CDR3, as DNA: TGTGCCTGGAGTGTAGGGACAGGGAACTATGGCTACACCTTC.